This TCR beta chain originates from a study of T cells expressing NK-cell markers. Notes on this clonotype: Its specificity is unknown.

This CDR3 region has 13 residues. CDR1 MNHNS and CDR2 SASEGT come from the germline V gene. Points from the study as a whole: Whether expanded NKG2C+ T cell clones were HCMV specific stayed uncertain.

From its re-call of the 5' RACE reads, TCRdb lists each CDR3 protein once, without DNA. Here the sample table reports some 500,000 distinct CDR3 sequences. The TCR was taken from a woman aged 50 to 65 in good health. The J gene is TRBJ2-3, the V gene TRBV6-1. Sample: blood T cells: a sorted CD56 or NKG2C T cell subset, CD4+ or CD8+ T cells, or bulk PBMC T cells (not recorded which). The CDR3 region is CASSADKADTQYF.